The rows below give T cell receptor beta chains drawn from one sample of a study of neoadjuvant anti-PD-1 for oral cavity cancer. The table came from immunoSEQ multiplex PCR; TCRdb's copy has only in-frame clones and leaves some out. The profile shows 84,000 or so clones, 84% of them singletons. This specimen was PBMCs, taken before nivolumab (anti-PD-1) treatment. These receptors all stem from a person aged 40 to 85 with oral cavity squamous cell carcinoma. CDR3s include the opening cysteine and the closing phenylalanine or tryptophan. The order of the fields is V gene, clone size, D gene, J gene, CDR3 DNA, CDR3 protein. The D gene is left open where the match is weak. Where a row states a size, it is once, few, many or the class of an expanded clone; other rows omit it.

V: TRBV19
size: NA
D: NA
J: TRBJ2-1
DNA: TGTGCCAGTAGTACCTTTCCTAATGAGCAGTTCTTC
CDR3: CASSTFPNEQFF

V: TRBV6-4
size: NA
D: NA
J: TRBJ2-6
DNA: TGTGCCAGCAGTGAGCAGGGCGGTTTGTGGAACGTCCTGACTTTC
CDR3: CASSEQGGLWNVLTF

V: TRBV6-6
size: NA
D: NA
J: TRBJ2-7
DNA: TGTGCCAGCAGTTACCTGGGGGACCCCTACGAGCAGTACTTC
CDR3: CASSYLGDPYEQYF

V: TRBV11-3
size: NA
D: NA
J: TRBJ2-7
DNA: TGTGCCAGCAGCTCGGGACCCATGTACGAGCAGTACTTC
CDR3: CASSSGPMYEQYF

V: TRBV11-2
size: NA
D: TRBD1
J: TRBJ1-5
DNA: TGTGCCAGCAGCGCCTCGACAGGGTACCAGCCCCAGCATTTT
CDR3: CASSASTGYQPQHF

V: TRBV7-2
size: NA
D: TRBD1
J: TRBJ1-2
DNA: TGTGCCAGCAGCTTAACGCGGGACAGCAACTATGGCTACACCTTC
CDR3: CASSLTRDSNYGYTF

V: TRBV7-9
size: NA
D: NA
J: TRBJ2-5
DNA: TGTGCCAGCAGCTTAGAATCAGGGAGGGAGACCCAGTACTTC
CDR3: CASSLESGRETQYF

V: TRBV9
size: NA
D: TRBD2
J: TRBJ2-7
DNA: TGTGCCAGCAGCGTAGGTGAACGGGGGGTATACGAGCAGTACTTC
CDR3: CASSVGERGVYEQYF

V: TRBV19
size: NA
D: NA
J: TRBJ2-1
DNA: TGTGCCAGTAGTATAGGAGAAAACAATGAGCAGTTCTTC
CDR3: CASSIGENNEQFF

V: TRBV6-1
size: NA
D: NA
J: TRBJ2-3
DNA: TGTGCCAGCAGGGGAGGAGATACGCAGTATTTT
CDR3: CASRGGDTQYF

V: TRBV6-5
size: NA
D: TRBD1
J: TRBJ2-1
DNA: TGTGCCAGCCGTCCGGGACAGGGGTCGACTGAGCAGTTCTTC
CDR3: CASRPGQGSTEQFF

V: TRBV6-5
size: NA
D: NA
J: TRBJ2-1
DNA: TGTGCCAGCAGTTACGCCCGCAGGGACAATGAGCAGTTCTTC
CDR3: CASSYARRDNEQFF

V: TRBV29-1
size: NA
D: TRBD1
J: TRBJ1-3
DNA: TGCAGCGGGTGGGAAACAGGGGGCTCTGGAAACACCATATATTTT
CDR3: CSGWETGGSGNTIYF

V: TRBV11-3
size: NA
D: NA
J: TRBJ2-3
DNA: TGTGCCAGCAGCTTAGCGGCGGGAACGTTGGATACGCAGTATTTT
CDR3: CASSLAAGTLDTQYF

V: TRBV28
size: NA
D: NA
J: TRBJ1-5
DNA: TGTGCCAGCAGTTTGTCAGGGACGTATCAGCCCCAGCATTTT
CDR3: CASSLSGTYQPQHF

V: TRBV6-6
size: NA
D: TRBD1
J: TRBJ2-7
DNA: TGTGCCAGCAGCCAAACTCGGGACAGAGTCTACGAGCAGTACTTC
CDR3: CASSQTRDRVYEQYF

V: TRBV6-5
size: NA
D: TRBD1
J: TRBJ1-5
DNA: TGTGCCAGCAGCTCAGGACAGGGTAGCAATCAGCCCCAGCATTTT
CDR3: CASSSGQGSNQPQHF

V: TRBV9
size: NA
D: TRBD1
J: TRBJ1-2
DNA: TGTGCCAGCAGCGCAGGACAGGGGGCGAGTGGCTACACCTTC
CDR3: CASSAGQGASGYTF

V: TRBV5-6
size: many
D: NA
J: TRBJ1-1
DNA: TGTGCCAGCAGCCCCGGACAGTTTTACTTGAACACTGAAGCTTTCTTT
CDR3: CASSPGQFYLNTEAFF

V: TRBV2
size: NA
D: NA
J: TRBJ2-5
DNA: TGTGCCAGCAGTGAACCTCTCCAGAGGGCGGAGACCCAGTACTTC
CDR3: CASSEPLQRAETQYF

V: TRBV2
size: NA
D: TRBD2
J: TRBJ2-1
DNA: TGTGCCAGCGGCGACCCCTCGGGGGAGGGACTCGGGGGGAGCTCCTACAATGAGCAGTTCTTC
CDR3: CASGDPSGEGLGGSSYNEQFF

V: TRBV10-1
size: NA
D: TRBD2
J: TRBJ2-1
DNA: TGCGCCAGCAGTGTGCTAGCGGGAGGTGCGCAGTTCTTC
CDR3: CASSVLAGGAQFF

V: TRBV30
size: few
D: NA
J: TRBJ1-1
DNA: TGTGCCTGGAGGAGGGGCGCCAGTACTGAAGCTTTCTTT
CDR3: CAWRRGASTEAFF

V: TRBV6-6
size: NA
D: NA
J: TRBJ2-4
DNA: TGTGCCAGCAGTTACGAGTCTTTCCTAGCCAAAAACATTCAGTACTTC
CDR3: CASSYESFLAKNIQYF

V: TRBV10-2
size: NA
D: NA
J: TRBJ2-7
DNA: TGCGCCAGCAGTGAGGTTGGAGATTCCTACGAGCAGTACTTC
CDR3: CASSEVGDSYEQYF

V: TRBV6-5
size: NA
D: TRBD1
J: TRBJ2-7
DNA: TGTGCCAGCAGTCAGGACAGGTTGACCTACGAGCAGTACTTC
CDR3: CASSQDRLTYEQYF

V: TRBV19
size: NA
D: TRBD2
J: TRBJ2-7
DNA: TGTGCCAGTAGGTCGACTAGCGGAACCTACGAGCAGTACTTC
CDR3: CASRSTSGTYEQYF

V: TRBV6-1
size: NA
D: NA
J: TRBJ2-3
DNA: TGTGCCAGCAGTGAGAGTCGGACCCGACTTCTCACAGATACGCAGTATTTT
CDR3: CASSESRTRLLTDTQYF

V: TRBV29-1
size: NA
D: TRBD1
J: TRBJ1-2
DNA: TGCAGCGTTACCCCGCAGGGGGCTTATGGCTACACCTTC
CDR3: CSVTPQGAYGYTF

V: TRBV10-3
size: NA
D: TRBD1
J: TRBJ2-3
DNA: TGTGCCTCAACAGGGGGAAGAAGCACAGATACGCAGTATTTT
CDR3: CASTGGRSTDTQYF

V: TRBV2
size: NA
D: NA
J: TRBJ2-1
DNA: TGTGCCAGCAGCCTCGGACGGAACAATGAGCAGTTCTTC
CDR3: CASSLGRNNEQFF

V: TRBV5-4
size: NA
D: NA
J: TRBJ1-1
DNA: TGTGCCAGCAGCTTGGAGAGGGGATCAGGAACTGAAGCTTTCTTT
CDR3: CASSLERGSGTEAFF

V: TRBV25-1
size: NA
D: NA
J: TRBJ1-1
DNA: TGTGCCAGCACCCAGGGTTACACTGAAGCTTTCTTT
CDR3: CASTQGYTEAFF